This T cell receptor (beta chain) originates from a study of T cell clones after liver transplantation. Study information: TCRbeta sequencing after a pre-transplant mixed lymphocyte reaction identified graft-donor-reactive clones, later tracked in post-transplant blood. Apart from a few HCV-positive recipients, transplants were for non-autoimmune, non-viral reasons. The study's findings and limits: Small, mixed patient groups and varying post-transplant times limit these conclusions. Compared with third party-reactive sequences, donor-reactive ones declined more, independent of withdrawal success.

In germline, CDR1 is KGHSH, CDR2 LQKENI. The CDR3 runs 14 residues. Trimming left V 5 bases short and J 1 base short, with 8 bases between. Assay used: immunoSEQ multiplex PCR; TCRdb lists only in-frame clones, some missing. The table has under 60,000 clones, roughly 71% seen once. This clone was observed a handful of times. Its antigen remains unknown. This chain links TRBV18 with TRBJ1-4; D might be TRBD1 (6 bases). The source material was CD4+ T cells from blood, sampled at the 22-month timepoint. The sequence derives from a human patient who received a liver transplant. A subset of T cells may come from the graft donor. The CDR3 loop is CASSVQGTNEKLFF. The CDR3 DNA reads as TGTGCCAGCTCAGTACAGGGAACTAATGAAAAACTGTTTTTT.